The subject of this entry is one T cell receptor beta chain. The data derive from a study of blood T cell repertoires in COVID-19. Study background: The study drew acute and convalescent COVID-19 samples from the United States, Italy and Spain. In each case, the material was cDNA or gDNA derived from T cells, B-cell-depleted T cells, or PBMCs.

The V and J ends lost 4 bases and 6 bases, in that order; junction bases with no gene match: 5. This CDR3 contains 14 residues. Germline assignment: CDR1 LGHDT and CDR2 YNNKEL (reference sequence). Per the study methods: Scientists estimated how many nucleated cells there were by amplifying reference gene primers. Sequenced by immunoSEQ multiplex PCR; TCRdb stores in-frame clones only, minus some. The V and J calls and clone size are taken from that table; D and trimming were inferred from the DNA. The table has about 220,000 clones, approximately 77% seen once. Input material: peripheral blood. This chain uses TRBV3-1 (or the pseudogene TRBV3-2) with TRBJ2-7, with TRBD2 matching 11 bases. The TCR sequence derives from a woman aged 80 or over with acute or convalescent COVID-19. The CDR3 loop is CASSPIAGGLEQYF. DNA for the CDR3: TGTGCCAGCAGCCCCATAGCGGGGGGGCTCGAGCAGTACTTC.